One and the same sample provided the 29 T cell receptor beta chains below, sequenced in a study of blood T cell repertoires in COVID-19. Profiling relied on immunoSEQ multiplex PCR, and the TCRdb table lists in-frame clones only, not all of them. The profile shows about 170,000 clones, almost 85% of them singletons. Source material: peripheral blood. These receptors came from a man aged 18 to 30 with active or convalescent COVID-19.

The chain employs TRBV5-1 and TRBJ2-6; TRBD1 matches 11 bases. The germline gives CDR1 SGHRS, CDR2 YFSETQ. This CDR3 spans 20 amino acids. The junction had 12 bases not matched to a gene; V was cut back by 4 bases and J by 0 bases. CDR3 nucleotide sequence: TGCGCCAGCAGCCATCGGACAGGGGGCGCAGGTGGCTCTGGGGCCAACGTCCTGACTTTC. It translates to CASSHRTGGAGGSGANVLTF. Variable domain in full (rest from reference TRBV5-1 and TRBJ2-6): KAGVTQTPRYLIKTRGQQVTLSCSPISGHRSVSWYQQTPGQGLQFLFEYFSETQRNKGNFPGRFSGRQFSNSRSEMNVSTLELGDSALYLCASSHRTGGAGGSGANVLTFGAGSRLTVL.

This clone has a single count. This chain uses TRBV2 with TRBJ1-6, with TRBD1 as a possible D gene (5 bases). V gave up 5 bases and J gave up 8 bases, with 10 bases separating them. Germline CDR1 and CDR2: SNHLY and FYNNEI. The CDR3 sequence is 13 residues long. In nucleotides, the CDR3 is TGTGCCAGCAGTCCACAGGCTGATTCACCCCTCCACTTT. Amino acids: CASSPQADSPLHF.

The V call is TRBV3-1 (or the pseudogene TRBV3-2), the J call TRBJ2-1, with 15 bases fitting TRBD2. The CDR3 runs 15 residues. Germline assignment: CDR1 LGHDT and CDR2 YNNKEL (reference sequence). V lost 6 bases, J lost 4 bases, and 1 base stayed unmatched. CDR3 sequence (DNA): TGTGCCAGCAGGGGACTAGCGGGGGGTTACAATGAGCAGTTCTTC. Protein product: CASRGLAGGYNEQFF.

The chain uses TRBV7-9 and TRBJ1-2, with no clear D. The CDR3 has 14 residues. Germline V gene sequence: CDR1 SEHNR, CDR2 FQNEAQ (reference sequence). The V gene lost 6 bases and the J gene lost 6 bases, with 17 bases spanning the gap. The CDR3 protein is CASSLSGGRDGYTF. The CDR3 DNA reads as TGTGCCAGCAGTTTAAGCGGCGGAAGGGATGGCTACACCTTC.

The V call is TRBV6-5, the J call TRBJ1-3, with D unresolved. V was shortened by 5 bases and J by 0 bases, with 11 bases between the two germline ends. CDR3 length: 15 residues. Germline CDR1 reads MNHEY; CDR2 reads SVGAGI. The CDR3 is CASSIRNPSGNTIYF. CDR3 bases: TGTGCCAGCAGTATCAGGAACCCCTCTGGAAACACCATATATTTT.

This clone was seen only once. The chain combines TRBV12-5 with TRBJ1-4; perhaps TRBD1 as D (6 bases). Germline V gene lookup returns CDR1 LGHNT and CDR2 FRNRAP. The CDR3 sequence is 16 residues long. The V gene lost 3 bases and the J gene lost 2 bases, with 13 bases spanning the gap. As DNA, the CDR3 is TGTGCTAGTGGTTTTCTTACAGGGATCACTAATGAAAAACTGTTTTTT. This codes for CASGFLTGITNEKLFF.

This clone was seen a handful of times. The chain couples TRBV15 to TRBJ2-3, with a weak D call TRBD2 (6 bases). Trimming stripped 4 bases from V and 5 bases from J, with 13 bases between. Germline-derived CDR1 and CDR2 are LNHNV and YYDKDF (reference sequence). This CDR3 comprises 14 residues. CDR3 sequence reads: CATSIGGSRDTQYF. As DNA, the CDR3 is TGTGCCACCAGCATTGGGGGGAGTAGAGATACGCAGTATTTT.

The CDR3 sequence: CASSLTSGGLGDTQYF. The CDR3 bases are TGCGCCAGCAGCTTGACTAGCGGGGGCCTCGGGGATACGCAGTATTTT. This chain uses TRBV5-1 with TRBJ2-3; the match to TRBD2 covers 11 bases. Germline V gene data show CDR1 as SGHRS and CDR2 as YFSETQ. V dropped 1 base and J dropped 6; count of bases not matched to a gene: 7. The CDR3 is 16 residues long.

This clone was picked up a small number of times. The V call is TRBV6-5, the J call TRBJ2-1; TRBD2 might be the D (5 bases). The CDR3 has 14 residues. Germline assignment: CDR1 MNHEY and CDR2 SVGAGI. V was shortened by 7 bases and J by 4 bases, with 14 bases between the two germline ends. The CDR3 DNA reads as TGTGCCAGCACGGAGGCGGCCGCATACAATGAGCAGTTCTTC. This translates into CASTEAAAYNEQFF.

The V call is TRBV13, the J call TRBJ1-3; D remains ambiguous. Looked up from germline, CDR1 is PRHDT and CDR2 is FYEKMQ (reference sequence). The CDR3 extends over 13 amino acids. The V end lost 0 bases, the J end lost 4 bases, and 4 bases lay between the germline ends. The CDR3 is CASSLGRGNTIYF. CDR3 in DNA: TGTGCCAGCAGCTTAGGGAGAGGAAACACCATATATTTT.

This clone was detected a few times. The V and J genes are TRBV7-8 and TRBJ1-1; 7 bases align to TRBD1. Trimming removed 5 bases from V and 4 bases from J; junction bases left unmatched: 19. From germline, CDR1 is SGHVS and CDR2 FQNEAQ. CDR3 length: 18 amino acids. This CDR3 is CASSPQPRLTGRATEAFF. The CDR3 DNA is TGTGCCAGCAGCCCCCAACCCAGATTGACAGGGCGAGCCACTGAAGCTTTCTTT.

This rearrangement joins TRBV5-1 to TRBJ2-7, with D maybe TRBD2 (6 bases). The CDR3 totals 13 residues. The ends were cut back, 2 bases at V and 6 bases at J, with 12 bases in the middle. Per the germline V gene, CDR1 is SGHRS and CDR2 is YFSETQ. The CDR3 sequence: CASSFDGGSEQYF. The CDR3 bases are TGCGCCAGCAGCTTTGATGGGGGGTCCGAGCAGTACTTC.

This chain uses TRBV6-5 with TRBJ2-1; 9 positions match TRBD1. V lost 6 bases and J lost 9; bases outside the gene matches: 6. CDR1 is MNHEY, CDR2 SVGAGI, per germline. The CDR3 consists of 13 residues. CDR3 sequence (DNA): TGTGCCAGCAGCCGGGACAGGGTGGGTGAGCAGTTCTTC. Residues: CASSRDRVGEQFF.

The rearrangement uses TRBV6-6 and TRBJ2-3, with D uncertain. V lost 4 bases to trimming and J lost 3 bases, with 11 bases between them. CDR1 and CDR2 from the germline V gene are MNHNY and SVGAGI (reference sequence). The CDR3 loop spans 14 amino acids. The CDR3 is CASSSQSGTDTQYF. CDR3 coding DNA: TGTGCCAGCAGTTCACAGTCTGGAACAGATACGCAGTATTTT.

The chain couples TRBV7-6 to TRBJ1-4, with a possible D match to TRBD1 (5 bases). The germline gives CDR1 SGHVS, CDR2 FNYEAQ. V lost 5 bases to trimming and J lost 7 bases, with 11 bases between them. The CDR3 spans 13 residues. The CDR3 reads CASSGQHGEKLFF. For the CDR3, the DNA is TGTGCCAGCAGCGGACAACATGGTGAAAAACTGTTTTTT.

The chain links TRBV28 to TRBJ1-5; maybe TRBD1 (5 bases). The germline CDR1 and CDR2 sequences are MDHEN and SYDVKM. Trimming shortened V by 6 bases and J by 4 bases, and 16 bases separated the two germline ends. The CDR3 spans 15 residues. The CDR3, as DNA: TGTGCCAGCAGAACTCCGGGGGTTCCAAATCAGCCCCAGCATTTT. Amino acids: CASRTPGVPNQPQHF.

CDR3 nucleotide sequence: TGTGCTTCGGGGAGTGAAGTGAACACTGAAGCTTTCTTT. Its protein is CASGSEVNTEAFF. The V gene is TRBV10-3, the J gene TRBJ1-1, with D unclear. CDR3 length equals 13 residues. Germline CDR1 is ENHRY and CDR2 is SYGVKD.

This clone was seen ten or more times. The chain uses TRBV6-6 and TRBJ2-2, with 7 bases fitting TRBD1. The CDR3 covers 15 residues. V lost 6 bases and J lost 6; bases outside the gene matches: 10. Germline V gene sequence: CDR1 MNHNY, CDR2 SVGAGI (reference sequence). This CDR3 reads CASSPEGAGAGELFF. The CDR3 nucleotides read TGTGCCAGCAGCCCTGAGGGGGCAGGGGCCGGGGAGCTGTTTTTT.

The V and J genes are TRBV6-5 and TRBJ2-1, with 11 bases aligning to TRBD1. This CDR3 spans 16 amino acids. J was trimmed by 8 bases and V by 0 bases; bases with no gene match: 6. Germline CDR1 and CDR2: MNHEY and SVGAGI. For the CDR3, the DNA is TGTGCCAGCAGTTACTCGTCCGGGACAGGGGGGGATGAGCAGTTCTTC. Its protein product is CASSYSSGTGGDEQFF.

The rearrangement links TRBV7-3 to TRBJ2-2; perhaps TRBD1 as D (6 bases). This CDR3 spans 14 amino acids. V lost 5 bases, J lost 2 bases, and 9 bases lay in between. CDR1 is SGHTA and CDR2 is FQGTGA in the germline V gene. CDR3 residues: CASSLDSNTGELFF. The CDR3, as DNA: TGTGCCAGCAGCCTGGACAGCAACACCGGGGAGCTGTTTTTT.

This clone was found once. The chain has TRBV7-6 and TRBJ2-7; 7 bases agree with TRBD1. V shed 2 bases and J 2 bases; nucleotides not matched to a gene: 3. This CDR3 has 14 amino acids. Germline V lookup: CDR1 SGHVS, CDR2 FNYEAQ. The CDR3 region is CASSLTGQTYEQYF. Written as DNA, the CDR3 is TGTGCCAGCAGCTTAACGGGACAGACCTACGAGCAGTACTTC.

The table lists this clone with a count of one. The CDR3 region is CASSLESRIAGGKTQYF. As DNA, the CDR3 is TGTGCCAGCAGCTTAGAATCCAGAATAGCGGGAGGAAAGACCCAGTACTTC. The gene calls are TRBV7-2 and TRBJ2-5; 10 bases map to TRBD2. Trimming cost V 1 base and J 6 bases; bases outside gene matches: 11. This CDR3 region has 17 residues. Germline CDR1 and CDR2: SGHTA and FQGNSA.

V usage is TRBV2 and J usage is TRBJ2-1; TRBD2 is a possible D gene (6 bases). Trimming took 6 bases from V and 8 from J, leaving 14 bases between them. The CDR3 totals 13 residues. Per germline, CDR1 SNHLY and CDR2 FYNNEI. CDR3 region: CASRETAGYEQFF. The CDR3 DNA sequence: TGTGCCAGCAGGGAGACGGCGGGGTATGAGCAGTTCTTC. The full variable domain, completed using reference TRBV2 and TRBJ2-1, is EPEVTQTPSHQVTQMGQEVILRCVPISNHLYFYWYRQILGQKVEFLVSFYNNEISEKSEIFDDQFSVERPDGSNFTLKIRSTKLEDSAMYFCASRETAGYEQFFGPGTRLTVL.

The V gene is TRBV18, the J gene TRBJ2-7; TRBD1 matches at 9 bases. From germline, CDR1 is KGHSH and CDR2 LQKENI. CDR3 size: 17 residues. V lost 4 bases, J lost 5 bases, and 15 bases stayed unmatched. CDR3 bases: TGTGCCAGCTCACAATCCGGGACAGGGTTTCTCATCAACGAGCAGTACTTC. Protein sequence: CASSQSGTGFLINEQYF.

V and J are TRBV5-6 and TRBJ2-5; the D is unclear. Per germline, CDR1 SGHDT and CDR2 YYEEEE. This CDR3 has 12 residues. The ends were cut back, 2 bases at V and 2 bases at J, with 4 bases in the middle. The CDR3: CASSLIQETQYF. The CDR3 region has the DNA TGTGCCAGCAGCTTAATACAAGAGACCCAGTACTTC.

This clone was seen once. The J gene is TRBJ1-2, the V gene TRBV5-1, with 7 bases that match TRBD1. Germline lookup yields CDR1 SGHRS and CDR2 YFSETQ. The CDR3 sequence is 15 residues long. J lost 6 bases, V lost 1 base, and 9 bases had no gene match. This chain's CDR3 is CASSLSPGGLNGYTF. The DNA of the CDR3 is TGCGCCAGCAGCTTGTCGCCAGGGGGACTGAATGGCTACACCTTC.

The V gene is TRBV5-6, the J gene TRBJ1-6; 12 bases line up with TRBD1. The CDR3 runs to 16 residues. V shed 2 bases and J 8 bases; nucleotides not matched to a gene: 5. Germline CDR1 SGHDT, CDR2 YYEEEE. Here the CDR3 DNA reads TGTGCCAGCAGCTTAGGGACAGGGGGCTTCTATTCACCCCTCCACTTT. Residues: CASSLGTGGFYSPLHF.

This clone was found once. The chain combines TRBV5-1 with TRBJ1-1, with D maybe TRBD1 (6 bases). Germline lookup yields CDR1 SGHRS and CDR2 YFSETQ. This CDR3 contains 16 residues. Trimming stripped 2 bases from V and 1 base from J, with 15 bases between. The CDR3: CASSFGTTIRNTEAFF. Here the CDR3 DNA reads TGCGCCAGCAGCTTCGGGACAACCATTAGGAACACTGAAGCTTTCTTT.

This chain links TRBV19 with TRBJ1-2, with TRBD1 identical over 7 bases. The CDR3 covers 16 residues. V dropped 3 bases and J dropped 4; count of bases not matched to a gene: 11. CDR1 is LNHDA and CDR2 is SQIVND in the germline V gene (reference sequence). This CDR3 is CASSIASTGSSYGYTF. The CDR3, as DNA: TGTGCCAGTAGTATCGCCTCGACAGGGAGCAGCTATGGCTACACCTTC.